This entry concerns a single T cell receptor (beta chain). Antigen specificity is unknown. These data belong to a study of cytomegalovirus exposure and HLA in healthy donors. Study observations and caveats: A later analysis, which compared TCR beta chains of equal frequency, found the HLA-associated ones more clonally expanded.

The study ran its PCR with 60 Vbeta and 13 Jbeta primers. Data came from immunoSEQ multiplex PCR; TCRdb stores just in-frame clones and leaves some out. The data show about 160,000 clones, about 65% seen once. Sequencing was done on a sample of PBMCs. This receptor was taken from a man aged 35 to 55 in good health and CMV-seropositive.

CDR3: CASSPTSGGDKQFF. The CDR3 nucleotides are TGTGCCAGCAGTCCCACTAGCGGGGGGGACAAGCAGTTCTTC. The chain uses TRBV2 and TRBJ2-1; 13 bases map to TRBD2. Germline V lookup: CDR1 SNHLY, CDR2 FYNNEI. The CDR3 totals 14 residues. With 5 bases clipped from V and 11 bases from J, the junction kept 6 bases outside the gene matches. Complete variable domain (other parts from reference TRBV2 and TRBJ2-1): EPEVTQTPSHQVTQMGQEVILRCVPISNHLYFYWYRQILGQKVEFLVSFYNNEISEKSEIFDDQFSVERPDGSNFTLKIRSTKLEDSAMYFCASSPTSGGDKQFFGPGTRLTVL.